This T cell receptor (beta chain) was captured in a study of T-cell reconstitution after alpha-beta-depleted transplantation in children. Germline CDR1 SGHTA, CDR2 FQGTGA. Trimming removed 0 bases from V and 0 bases from J, with 6 bases in between. The CDR3 is 15 amino acids. Library preparation (for TCRbeta) was performed with unique molecular identifiers. A single record per CDR3 protein comes from TCRdb applying MiXCR to the PCR reads. Found here are about 260,000 distinct CDR3 sequences, 6.5% to 10% of them singletons; the top ten hold roughly 5.8%. This clonotype was recorded at least ten times. The genes are TRBV7-3 and TRBJ2-1; TRBD2 is a possible D gene (5 bases). The origin of this receptor is a male patient between 10 and 17 years old who had a stem cell transplant for acute lymphoblastic leukemia, so the T cells may come from the graft donor. The specimen was PBMCs, mostly from graft donor cells, collected 180 days after TCRalphabeta/CD19-depleted stem cell transplant. CDR3 nucleotide sequence: TGTGCCAGCAGCTTAACGGGGAGCTCCTACAATGAGCAGTTCTTC. Its translation: CASSLTGSSYNEQFF. Based on the CDR3 plus reference TRBV7-3 and TRBJ2-1, the full variable domain is GAGVSQTPSNKVTEKGKYVELRCDPISGHTALYWYRQSLGQGPEFLIYFQGTGAADDSGLPNDRFFAVRPEGSVSTLKIQRTERGDSAVYLCASSLTGSSYNEQFFGPGTRLTVL.